This is a list of T cell receptor beta chains from one sample in a study of T-cell memory formation after mild COVID-19. TCRdb fed the 5' RACE reads into MiXCR, producing one record per CDR3 protein. The profile shows about 430,000 distinct CDR3 sequences, approximately 24% of them singletons. The source material was PBMCs or a T cell subset sorted from them (not recorded which). These receptors originate from an adult woman who had mild COVID-19 (a few samples of this study predate the infection). Cell type and time point are not known. The CDR3 runs from the conserved cysteine through the conserved F or W. Each record gives: clone size, D gene, J gene, V gene, CDR3 protein, CDR3 DNA. A D gene is named only where the DNA matches it firmly. Not every row has a clone size; where given, it reads once, few, many or a size class.

>few|NA|TRBJ2-1|TRBV24-1
CATSDPNKGTSYNEQFF
TGTGCCACCAGTGATCCGAATAAAGGGACATCCTACAATGAGCAGTTCTTC
>few|TRBD1|TRBJ2-2|TRBV20-1
CSASTGAGTGELFF
TGCAGTGCATCTACAGGGGCGGGCACCGGGGAGCTGTTTTTT
>few|NA|TRBJ1-1|TRBV18
CASSPGRQEVSTEAFF
TGTGCCAGCTCACCGGGGCGTCAGGAGGTGAGCACTGAAGCTTTCTTT
>NA|NA|TRBJ2-5|TRBV5-6
CASSHTTSAVEETQYF
TGTGCCAGCAGCCACACCACCTCGGCCGTTGAAGAGACCCAGTACTTC
>NA|NA|TRBJ1-2|TRBV24-1
CATSERANYGYTF
TGTGCCACCAGTGAGAGGGCTAACTATGGCTACACCTTC
>once|TRBD2|TRBJ2-7|TRBV5-3
CARSLCGTSGRNSYEQYF
TGTGCCAGAAGCTTATGCGGGACTAGCGGGAGGAACTCCTACGAGCAGTACTTC
>NA|NA|TRBJ1-5|TRBV20-1
CSARGPGLNSNQPQHF
TGCAGTGCTAGGGGCCCGGGACTCAATTCCAATCAGCCCCAGCATTTT
>few|NA|TRBJ2-7|TRBV12-3/TRBV12-4
CASRLGTYEQYF
TGTGCCAGCAGACTAGGAACCTACGAGCAGTACTTC
>few|NA|TRBJ2-2|TRBV7-3
CASSLNQQTNTGELFF
TGTGCCAGCAGCTTAAACCAGCAGACGAACACCGGGGAGCTGTTTTTT
>NA|NA|TRBJ2-7|TRBV15
CATSRDKGDEQYF
TGTGCCACCAGCAGGGACAAAGGGGACGAGCAGTACTTC
>NA|TRBD1|TRBJ1-2|TRBV20-1
CSASHRTGLYGYTF
TGCAGTGCTAGTCACCGGACAGGGCTATATGGCTACACCTTC
>NA|NA|TRBJ2-1|TRBV7-7
CASSINPSANEQFF
TGTGCCAGCAGCATTAACCCGAGTGCCAATGAGCAGTTCTTC
>few|TRBD1|TRBJ1-1|TRBV19
CASSGRTGRPVKAFF
TGTGCCAGTAGTGGGCGGACAGGGAGGCCTGTAAAAGCTTTCTTT
>NA|TRBD1|TRBJ2-7|TRBV20-1
CSASGGQGGAYEQYF
TGCAGTGCTAGTGGAGGACAGGGGGGTGCCTACGAGCAGTACTTC
>NA|TRBD1|TRBJ2-5|TRBV7-6
CASSLPDRGMDETQYF
TGTGCCAGCAGCTTACCGGACAGGGGCATGGATGAGACCCAGTACTTC
>NA|NA|TRBJ2-7|TRBV20-1
CSARRGASYEQYF
TGCAGTGCTAGGAGGGGGGCCTCCTACGAGCAGTACTTC
>NA|NA|TRBJ2-3|TRBV5-1
CASSLEDYRRTTDTQYF
TGCGCCAGCAGCTTGGAAGATTACAGAAGAACCACAGATACGCAGTATTTT
>NA|TRBD1|TRBJ2-5|TRBV7-2
CASSRRTGGFQETQYF
TGTGCCAGCAGCAGACGGACAGGGGGATTCCAAGAGACCCAGTACTTC
>NA|TRBD2|TRBJ2-3|TRBV11-2
CASSFGTSGSYTQYF
TGTGCCAGCAGCTTCGGGACTAGCGGGAGTTATACGCAGTATTTT
>NA|TRBD1|TRBJ1-6|TRBV7-9
CASSVGQGLLPLHF
TGTGCCAGCAGCGTGGGACAGGGCCTGTTGCCCCTCCACTTT
>NA|NA|TRBJ1-6|TRBV11-2
CASSLVASGRNSPLHF
TGTGCCAGCAGCTTAGTGGCCAGCGGAAGAAATTCACCCCTCCACTTT
>NA|TRBD1|TRBJ2-5|TRBV5-1
CASSPRTGGVETQYF
TGCGCCAGCAGCCCGCGGACAGGGGGCGTGGAGACCCAGTACTTC
>NA|TRBD1|TRBJ2-7|TRBV5-1
CASNRDGTGAYEQYF
TGCGCCAGCAACCGAGATGGGACAGGGGCCTACGAGCAGTACTTC
>NA|TRBD1|TRBJ1-2|TRBV5-1
CASSMGQSNYGYTF
TGCGCCAGCAGCATGGGACAGTCAAACTATGGCTACACCTTC
>NA|NA|TRBJ1-5|TRBV7-2
CASSRDASDIGNQPQHF
TGTGCCAGCAGCCGAGATGCGTCTGATATCGGCAATCAGCCCCAGCATTTT
>NA|TRBD2|TRBJ2-1|TRBV5-1
CASSLASGRLYEQFF
TGCGCCAGCAGCTTAGCTAGCGGGAGACTCTATGAGCAGTTCTTC
>few|TRBD2|TRBJ2-7|TRBV19
CASSTVPAGGPSYEQYF
TGTGCCAGTTCGACGGTACCAGCGGGGGGGCCCTCCTACGAGCAGTACTTC
>few|NA|TRBJ2-5|TRBV7-7
CASSLSVRETQYF
TGTGCTAGCAGCTTAAGTGTGAGGGAGACCCAGTACTTC
>NA|NA|TRBJ1-5|TRBV7-8
CASSLSWQSNQPQHF
TGTGCCAGCAGCTTAAGTTGGCAGAGCAATCAGCCCCAGCATTTT
>few|NA|TRBJ2-7|TRBV24-1
CATSGSTGIGYEQYF
TGTGCCACCAGTGGGTCGACAGGAATAGGCTACGAGCAGTACTTC
>few|NA|TRBJ1-1|TRBV6-2/TRBV6-3
CASSFEGQNTEAFF
TGTGCCAGCAGTTTTGAAGGACAGAACACTGAAGCTTTCTTT
>few|NA|TRBJ2-5|TRBV5-1
CASSLWDPVEETQYF
TGCGCCAGCAGCTTGTGGGACCCCGTAGAAGAGACCCAGTACTTC
>few|TRBD1|TRBJ2-5|TRBV4-2
CASSQVGQGKTQYF
TGTGCCAGCAGCCAAGTGGGACAGGGAAAGACCCAGTACTTC
>NA|TRBD1|TRBJ1-1|TRBV5-6
CASSFGTGRSGAPEAFF
TGTGCCAGCAGCTTCGGGACAGGGAGATCGGGGGCCCCTGAAGCTTTCTTT
>NA|NA|TRBJ2-3|TRBV5-1
CASRRELGGDTQYF
TGCGCCAGCAGACGGGAGTTAGGGGGTGATACGCAGTATTTT
>few|TRBD2|TRBJ2-2|TRBV7-9
CAGGLAGHTGELFF
TGTGCCGGGGGACTAGCGGGTCACACCGGGGAGCTGTTTTTT
>few|NA|TRBJ2-1|TRBV12-3/TRBV12-4
CASSLKGSLDYNEQFF
TGTGCCAGCAGTTTAAAGGGGTCTCTAGATTACAATGAGCAGTTCTTC
>NA|NA|TRBJ1-1|TRBV10-3
CAISDGGNTEAFF
TGTGCCATCAGCGACGGGGGGAACACTGAAGCTTTCTTT
>once|NA|TRBJ2-2|TRBV20-1
CSARTGARITGELFF
TGCAGTGCTAGAACCGGGGCCCGAATCACCGGGGAGCTGTTTTTT
>few|TRBD1|TRBJ2-1|TRBV6-2/TRBV6-3
CASRAGGGEQFF
TGTGCCAGCAGAGCAGGGGGCGGTGAGCAGTTCTTC
>few|TRBD2|TRBJ2-6|TRBV5-5
CASSLAGLAGANVLTF
TGTGCCAGCAGCTTAGCGGGGCTCGCTGGGGCCAACGTCCTGACTTTC
>NA|NA|TRBJ2-5|TRBV9
CASSPHGQETQYF
TGTGCCAGCAGCCCGCACGGACAAGAGACCCAGTACTTC
>NA|NA|TRBJ1-3|TRBV5-1
CASSLDSTSADTIYF
TGCGCCAGCAGCTTGGACAGCACTTCAGCAGACACCATATATTTT